This TCR beta chain was identified during a study of blood T cells in healthy people across ages. This clonotype was counted many times. Primed by a sample-barcoded 5' primer and a J-beta primer mix, a second PCR proceeded for 7 to 11 cycles. Every sample gave at least 3 million paired-end reads containing CDR3. MiXCR, run by TCRdb on the 5' RACE reads, gives a single entry per CDR3 protein. Of some 790,000 distinct CDR3 sequences in the sample, more than 25% were seen once. This CDR3 is built from 14 residues. Per germline, CDR1 SGHTA and CDR2 FQGNSA. Trimming left V 1 base short and J 8 bases short, with 14 bases between.

The receptor comes from a woman of 80 years or more in good health. The J gene is TRBJ1-1, the V gene TRBV7-2, with a possible D match to TRBD1 (5 bases). Specimen: blood. CDR3 coding DNA: TGTGCCAGCAGCTTAGGGGCAGGGACCCTCGAAGCTTTCTTT. Translated, it gives CASSLGAGTLEAFF.